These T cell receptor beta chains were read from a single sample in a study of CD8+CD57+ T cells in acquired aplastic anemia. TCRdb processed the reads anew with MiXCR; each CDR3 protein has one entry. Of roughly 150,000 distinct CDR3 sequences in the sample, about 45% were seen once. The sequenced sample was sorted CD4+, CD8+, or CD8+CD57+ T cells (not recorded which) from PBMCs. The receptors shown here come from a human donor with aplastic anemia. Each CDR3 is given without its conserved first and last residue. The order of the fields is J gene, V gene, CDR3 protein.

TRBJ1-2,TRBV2,ASSEYGYT
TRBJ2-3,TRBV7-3,ASSLTTSGDTQY
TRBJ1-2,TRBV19,ASSSTGGVDRGYT
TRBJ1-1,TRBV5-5,ASSLGRGGTEAF
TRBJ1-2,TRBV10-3,AISLDVQDGFSYGYT
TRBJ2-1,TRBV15,VTSRIPGLPNERF
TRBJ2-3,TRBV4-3,ASSHETGPTDTQY
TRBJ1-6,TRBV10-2,ASSAGQGEGSPLH
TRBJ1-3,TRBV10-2,ASSPGGYGNTIY
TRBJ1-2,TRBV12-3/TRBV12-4,ASSLDSGAHGYT
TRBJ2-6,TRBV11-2,ASRTRQGAGANVLT
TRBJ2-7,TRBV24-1,ATSSLEGSSYEQY
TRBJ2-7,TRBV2,ASSSDSYEQY
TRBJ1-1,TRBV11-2,ASSLRIGRGGNTEAF
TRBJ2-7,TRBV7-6,ASSSDRDGYEQY
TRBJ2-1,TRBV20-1,SAYLTGKTDEQF
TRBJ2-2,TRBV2,ASSGQGADTGELF
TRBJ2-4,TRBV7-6,ASSLQGGNIQY
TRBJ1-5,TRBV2,ASSGTPRGQPQH
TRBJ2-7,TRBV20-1,SAQVSSYEQY
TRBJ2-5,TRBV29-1,SAQGLGETQY
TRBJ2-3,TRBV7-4,ASRTGQGTDTQY
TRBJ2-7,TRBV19,ASSILGGSRYEQY
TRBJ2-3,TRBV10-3,AISEGGGGTDTQY
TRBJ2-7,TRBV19,ASSTTRVSYEQY
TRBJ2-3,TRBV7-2,ASSLAAGGGTDTQY
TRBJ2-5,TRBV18,ASSPYLGDIKKETQY
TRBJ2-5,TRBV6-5,ASSSRVAGKQETQY
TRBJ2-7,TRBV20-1,SARKLAGDSYEQY
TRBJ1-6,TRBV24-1,ATSEERGSPLH
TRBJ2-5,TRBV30,AWSPYQETQY
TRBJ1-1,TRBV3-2,ASSQAGWPEAF
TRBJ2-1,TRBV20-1,SATSGNEQF
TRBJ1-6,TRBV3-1,ASSSGSQSLH
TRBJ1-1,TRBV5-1,ASSFEGQGATEAF
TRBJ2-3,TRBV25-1,PSSPPWGDTQY
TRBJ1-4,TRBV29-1,SVAGTGRANEKLF
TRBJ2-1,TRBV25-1,ASSEQTGVDNEQF
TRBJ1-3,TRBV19,ASSPVLSGNTIY
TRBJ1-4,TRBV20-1,SAGGGQGGEKLF
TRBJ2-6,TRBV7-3,ASSLQGFGANVLT
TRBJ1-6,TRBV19,ASSKGDLGRTLH
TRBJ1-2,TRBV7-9,ASSPGTGVYGYT
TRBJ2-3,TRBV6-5,ASSYQTSGTDTQY
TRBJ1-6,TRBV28,ASSSRGVANSPLH
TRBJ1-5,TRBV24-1,ATSDPGGKAQH
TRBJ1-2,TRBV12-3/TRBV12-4,ASSPTGGTLGGYT
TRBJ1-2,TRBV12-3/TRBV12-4,ASTLDRSFYGYT
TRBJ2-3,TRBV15,ATSRDRRLAGGYTQY
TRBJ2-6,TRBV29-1,SVESGSNVLT
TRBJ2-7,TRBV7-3,ASSRDRSDEQY
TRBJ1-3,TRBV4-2,ASSQDLYRGQSGNTIY
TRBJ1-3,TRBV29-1,SARWGWGAENTIY
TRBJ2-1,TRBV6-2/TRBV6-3,ASSQLVGEQF
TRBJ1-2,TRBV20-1,SASVPGQGNFGHGYT
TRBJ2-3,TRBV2,ASTRSDTQY
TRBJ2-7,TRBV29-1,SVGRTAYEQY
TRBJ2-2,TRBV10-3,AISPQVFDTGELF
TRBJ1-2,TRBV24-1,ATSALAGGRGYT
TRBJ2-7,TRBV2,ASSEWLDEQY